The present entry profiles one T cell receptor beta chain with its context. The assay was immunoSEQ multiplex PCR, and TCRdb's table has in-frame clones only and misses some. Of 35,000 to 45,000 clones listed, more than 65% are singletons. The data belong to a study of blood T cell repertoires in COVID-19. Trimming pared 4 bases from V and 4 bases from J, leaving 25 bases between. The CDR3 covers 18 residues. The germline CDR1 and CDR2 sequences are SGHDN and FVKESK. This chain joins TRBV14 and TRBJ1-1, with D maybe TRBD1 (6 bases). The TCR sequence derives from a man older than 75 with acute or convalescent COVID-19. Material: peripheral blood. CDR3 DNA sequence: TGTGCCAGCAGCCCCCCAGCGAGCAGGGGACCCTCGAGCACTGAAGCTTTCTTT. Its protein product is CASSPPASRGPSSTEAFF.